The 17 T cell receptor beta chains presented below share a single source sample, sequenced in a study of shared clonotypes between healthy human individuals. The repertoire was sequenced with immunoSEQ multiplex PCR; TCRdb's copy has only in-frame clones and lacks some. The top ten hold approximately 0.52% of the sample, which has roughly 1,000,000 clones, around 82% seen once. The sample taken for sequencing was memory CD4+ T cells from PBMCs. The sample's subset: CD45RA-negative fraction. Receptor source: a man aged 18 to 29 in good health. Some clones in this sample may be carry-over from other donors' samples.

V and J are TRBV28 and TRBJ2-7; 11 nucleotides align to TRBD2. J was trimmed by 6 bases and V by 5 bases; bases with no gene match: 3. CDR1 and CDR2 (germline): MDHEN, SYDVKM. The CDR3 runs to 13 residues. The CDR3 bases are TGTGCCAGCAGTACTAGCGGGGGCCTCGAGCAGTACTTC. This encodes CASSTSGGLEQYF.

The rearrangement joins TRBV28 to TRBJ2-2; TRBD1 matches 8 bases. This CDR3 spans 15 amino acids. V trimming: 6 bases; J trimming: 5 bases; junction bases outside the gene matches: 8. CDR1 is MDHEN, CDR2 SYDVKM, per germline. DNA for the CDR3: TGTGCCAGCAGCCGGTACGGACAGGGTACCGGGGAGCTGTTTTTT. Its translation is CASSRYGQGTGELFF.

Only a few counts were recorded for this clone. The CDR3 bases are TGTGCCAGCTCACCTCCCCCCGGGGGAATCTATGGCTACACCTTC. Protein sequence: CASSPPPGGIYGYTF. The gene calls are TRBV18 and TRBJ1-2, with TRBD1 as a possible D gene (5 bases). The germline V gene has CDR1 KGHSH and CDR2 LQKENI. Between the trimmed V and J ends, which lost 3 bases and 4 bases, there was a span of 15 bases. This CDR3 has 15 amino acids.

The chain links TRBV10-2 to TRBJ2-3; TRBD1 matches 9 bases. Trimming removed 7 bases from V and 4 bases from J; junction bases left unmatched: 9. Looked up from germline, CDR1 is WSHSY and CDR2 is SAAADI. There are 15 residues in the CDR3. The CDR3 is CASKGPGTGSDTQYF. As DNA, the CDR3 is TGCGCCAGCAAGGGGCCTGGGACAGGGTCAGATACGCAGTATTTT.

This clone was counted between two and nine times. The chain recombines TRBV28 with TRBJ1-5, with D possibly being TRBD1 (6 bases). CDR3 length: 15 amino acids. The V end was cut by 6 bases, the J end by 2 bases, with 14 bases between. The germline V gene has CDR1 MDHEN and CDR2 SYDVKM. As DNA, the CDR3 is TGTGCCAGCAGGGCGTCAGGGGCCCGCAATCAGCCCCAGCATTTT. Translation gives CASRASGARNQPQHF.

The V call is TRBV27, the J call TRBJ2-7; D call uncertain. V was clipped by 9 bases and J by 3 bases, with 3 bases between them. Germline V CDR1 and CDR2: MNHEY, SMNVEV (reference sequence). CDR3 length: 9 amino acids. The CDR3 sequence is CARRYEQYF. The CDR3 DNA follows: TGTGCCAGACGCTACGAGCAGTACTTC.

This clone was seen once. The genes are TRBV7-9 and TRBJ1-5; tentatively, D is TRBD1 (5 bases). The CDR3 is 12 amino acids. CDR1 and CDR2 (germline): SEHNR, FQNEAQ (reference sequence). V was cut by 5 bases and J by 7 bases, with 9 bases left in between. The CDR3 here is CASSKGSQPQHF. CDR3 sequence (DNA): TGTGCCAGCAGCAAGGGGAGCCAGCCCCAGCATTTT.

CDR3 DNA: TGTGCCAGCAGCCCCCCACGGGGGAACACCGGGGAGCTGTTTTTT. Its protein product is CASSPPRGNTGELFF. The rearrangement uses TRBV6-5 and TRBJ2-2, with a tentative D call TRBD2 (5 bases). CDR1 MNHEY and CDR2 SVGAGI come from the germline V gene. This CDR3 has 15 amino acids. Trimming cost V 6 bases and J 1 base, with 12 bases left between them.

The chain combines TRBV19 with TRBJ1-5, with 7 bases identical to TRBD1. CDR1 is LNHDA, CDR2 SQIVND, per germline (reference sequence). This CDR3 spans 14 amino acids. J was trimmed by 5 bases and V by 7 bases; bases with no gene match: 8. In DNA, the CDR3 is TGTGCCAGTAACAAACAGGGGCTGGATCAGCCCCAGCATTTT. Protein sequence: CASNKQGLDQPQHF.

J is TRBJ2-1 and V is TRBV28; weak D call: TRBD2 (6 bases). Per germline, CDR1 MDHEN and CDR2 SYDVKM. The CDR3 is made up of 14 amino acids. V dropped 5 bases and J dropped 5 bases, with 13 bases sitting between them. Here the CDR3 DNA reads TGTGCCAGCAGTCTCCGACTAGAGGACAATGAGCAGTTCTTC. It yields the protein CASSLRLEDNEQFF.

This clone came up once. The CDR3 nucleotides read TGTGCCAGCAGCGCGGGACTGCGTAATGAGCAGTTCTTC. This codes for CASSAGLRNEQFF. The V and J genes are TRBV5-4 and TRBJ2-1, with D possibly TRBD2 on 6 matching bases. Germline CDR1 and CDR2: SGHNT and YYREEE (reference sequence). The CDR3 totals 13 residues. The ends were cut back, 4 bases at V and 7 bases at J, with 12 bases in the middle.

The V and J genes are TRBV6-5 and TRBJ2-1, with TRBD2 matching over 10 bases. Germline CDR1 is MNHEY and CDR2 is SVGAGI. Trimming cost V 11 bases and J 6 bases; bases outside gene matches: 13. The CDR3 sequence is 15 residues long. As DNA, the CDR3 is TGTGCCCGCTGGAGAGGGAGCGGGAGGGCCAATGAGCAGTTCTTC. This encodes CARWRGSGRANEQFF.

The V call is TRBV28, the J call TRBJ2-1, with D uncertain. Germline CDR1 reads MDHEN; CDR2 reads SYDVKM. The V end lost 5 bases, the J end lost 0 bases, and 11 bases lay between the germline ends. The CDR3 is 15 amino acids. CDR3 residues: CASSPLGVSYNEQFF. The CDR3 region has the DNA TGTGCCAGCAGTCCCCTTGGGGTCTCCTACAATGAGCAGTTCTTC.

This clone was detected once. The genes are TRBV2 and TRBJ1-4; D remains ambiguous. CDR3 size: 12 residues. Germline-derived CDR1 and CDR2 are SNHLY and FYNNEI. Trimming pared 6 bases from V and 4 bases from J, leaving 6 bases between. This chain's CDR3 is CASRLLNEKLFF. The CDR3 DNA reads TGTGCCAGCAGGCTTCTTAATGAAAAACTGTTTTTT.

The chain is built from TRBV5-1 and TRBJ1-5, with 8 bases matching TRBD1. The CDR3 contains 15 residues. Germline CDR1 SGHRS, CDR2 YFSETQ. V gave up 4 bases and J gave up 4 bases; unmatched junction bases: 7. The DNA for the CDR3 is TGCGCCAGCAGCCCGGGGGGACAGGAAAATCAGCCCCAGCATTTT. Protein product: CASSPGGQENQPQHF.

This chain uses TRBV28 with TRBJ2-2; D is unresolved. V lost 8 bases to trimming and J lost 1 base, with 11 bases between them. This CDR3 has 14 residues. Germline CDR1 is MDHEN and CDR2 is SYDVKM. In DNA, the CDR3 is TGTGCCAGCTTGATTGGGCAGAACACCGGGGAGCTGTTTTTT. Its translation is CASLIGQNTGELFF.

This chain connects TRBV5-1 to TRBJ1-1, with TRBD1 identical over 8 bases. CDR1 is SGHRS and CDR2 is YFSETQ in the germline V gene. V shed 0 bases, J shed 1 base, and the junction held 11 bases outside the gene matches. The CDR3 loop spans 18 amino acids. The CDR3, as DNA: TGCGCCAGCAGCTTGGCCCAGGGGGCGGGACGGGGGAACACTGAAGCTTTCTTT. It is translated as CASSLAQGAGRGNTEAFF.